The 26 T cell receptor beta chains reported below all come from one sample, sequenced in a study of CD8 T cells in ankylosing spondylitis. TCRdb re-analysed the 5' RACE reads in MiXCR, keeping a single row per CDR3 protein. The sample consists of 300,000 to 400,000 distinct CDR3 sequences, roughly 14% of them appearing once. Sequencing used blood, either unsorted or a sorted T cell fraction (not recorded which). Receptors were obtained from a male donor with ankylosing spondylitis or in good health (not recorded which).

This clonotype appeared a few times. The genes are TRBV7-9 and TRBJ1-6; perhaps TRBD1 as D (5 bases). Germline CDR1 reads SEHNR; CDR2 reads FQNEAQ (reference sequence). This CDR3 spans 12 amino acids. The germline V and J ends were trimmed by 6 bases and 9 bases, with 9 bases remaining between them. The CDR3 sequence: CASRPDSSPLHF. CDR3 in DNA: TGTGCCAGCAGGCCAGACAGTTCACCCCTCCACTTT. The complete variable domain, with remaining parts taken from reference TRBV7-9 and TRBJ1-6, reads DTGVSQNPRHKITKRGQNVTFRCDPISEHNRLYWYRQTLGQGPEFLTYFQNEAQLEKSRLLSDRFSAERPKGSFSTLEIQRTEQGDSAMYLCASRPDSSPLHFGNGTRLTVT.

CDR3 protein: CASSQDSYGRGDTQYF. As DNA, the CDR3 is TGTGCCAGCAGCCAAGATAGTTACGGGAGGGGAGATACGCAGTATTTT. The genes are TRBV4-2 and TRBJ2-3; TRBD2 agrees at 8 bases. Germline CDR1 and CDR2: LGHNA and YNFKEQ. The CDR3 contains 16 residues. The junction had 7 bases not matched to a gene; V was cut back by 0 bases and J by 5 bases.

This clonotype was found a few times. CDR3 sequence: CASSNGQTNTYEQYF. The CDR3 nucleotides read TGCGCCAGCAGCAACGGACAGACGAATACCTACGAGCAGTACTTC. This chain connects TRBV5-1 to TRBJ2-7; tentatively, D is TRBD1 (6 bases). In germline, CDR1 is SGHRS, CDR2 YFSETQ. The CDR3 spans 15 residues. V was cut by 4 bases and J by 2 bases, with 16 bases left in between.

V and J are TRBV5-5 and TRBJ2-7; D call uncertain. The CDR3 sequence is 14 residues long. Germline V lookup: CDR1 SGHKS, CDR2 YYEKEE (reference sequence). V was pared by 4 bases and J by 7 bases, with 18 bases between. The CDR3 nucleotides are TGTGCCAGCAGCCACCCCTTCCGGGTCGAAGAGCAGTACTTC. Protein: CASSHPFRVEEQYF.

The chain has TRBV29-1 and TRBJ2-5; a possible D gene is TRBD2 (6 bases). V shed 3 bases and J shed 5 bases, with 22 bases lying between them. CDR1 SQVTM and CDR2 ANQGSEA come from the germline V gene. The CDR3 runs to 16 residues. The CDR3 coding sequence is TGCAGCGTTGAGCGTCTAGCGTGGCCCATCGGTGAGACCCAGTACTTC. Protein sequence: CSVERLAWPIGETQYF.

This sequence joins TRBV5-1 and TRBJ2-5; tentative D call: TRBD2 (6 bases). This CDR3 contains 13 residues. Germline V lookup: CDR1 SGHRS, CDR2 YFSETQ. V was clipped by 3 bases and J by 4 bases, with 10 bases between them. The CDR3 DNA reads TGCGCCAGCAGCTCTAGCGTCTTAGAGACCCAGTACTTC. It is translated as CASSSSVLETQYF.

The V gene is TRBV12-3 or TRBV12-4, the J gene TRBJ2-1; 7 bases align to TRBD2. CDR3 length equals 15 residues. The V gene end was trimmed by 6 bases and the J gene end by 3 bases; junction bases not matched to a gene: 8. The CDR3 nucleotides read TGTGCCAGCAGCCCGGGACTACCCTACTACAATGAGCAGTTCTTC. Its protein product is CASSPGLPYYNEQFF.

This clonotype came up a few times. The chain recombines TRBV5-1 with TRBJ2-7; D possibly matches TRBD1 or TRBD2 (6 bases each). This CDR3 has 14 amino acids. The germline CDR1 and CDR2 sequences are SGHRS and YFSETQ. The germline V and J ends were trimmed by 0 bases and 3 bases, with 10 bases remaining between them. The CDR3 loop is CASSLGGANYEQYF. The CDR3 DNA reads TGCGCCAGCAGCTTGGGGGGGGCGAACTACGAGCAGTACTTC. The variable domain in full, with the rest retrieved from reference TRBV5-1 and TRBJ2-7, is KAGVTQTPRYLIKTRGQQVTLSCSPISGHRSVSWYQQTPGQGLQFLFEYFSETQRNKGNFPGRFSGRQFSNSRSEMNVSTLELGDSALYLCASSLGGANYEQYFGPGTRLTVT.

This clonotype was recorded a few times. This chain uses TRBV7-2 with TRBJ2-7; D remains ambiguous. The ends were cut back, 5 bases at V and 2 bases at J, with 10 bases in the middle. CDR1 and CDR2 (germline): SGHTA, FQGNSA. The length of the CDR3 is 13 residues. DNA of the CDR3: TGTGCCAGCAGCCCCGAAGGAACCTACGAGCAGTACTTC. This translates into CASSPEGTYEQYF.

Regarding this clonotype: An end of the junction differs from the germline gene, which may be a read error. The rearrangement joins TRBV20-1 to TRBJ1-4, with D unresolved. CDR1 is DFQATT, CDR2 SNEGSKA, per germline (reference sequence). The CDR3 covers 15 residues. CDR3 nucleotide sequence: TGCAGTGCTAGAGATCCTAGGGCAACTAATGTAAAACTGTTTTTT. It codes for CSARDPRATNVKLFF.

This clonotype was counted only a few times. The V call is TRBV11-2, the J call TRBJ2-7, with TRBD1 matching over 9 bases. The CDR3 sequence is 14 residues long. In germline, CDR1 is SGHAT, CDR2 FQNNGV. The V segment lost 5 bases and the J segment 6 bases; nucleotides outside the gene matches: 8. CDR3 DNA sequence: TGTGCCAGCAGCCATCTACAGGGGGCAGGCGAGCAGTACTTC. Protein product: CASSHLQGAGEQYF. Together with reference TRBV11-2 and TRBJ2-7, the CDR3 gives the full variable domain: EAGVAQSPRYKIIEKRQSVAFWCNPISGHATLYWYQQILGQGPKLLIQFQNNGVVDDSQLPKDRFSAERLKGVDSTLKIQPAKLEDSAVYLCASSHLQGAGEQYFGPGTRLTVT.

This clonotype has a count of ten or more. This chain uses TRBV11-2 with TRBJ2-5, with D maybe TRBD1 (6 bases). Germline V gives CDR1 SGHAT, CDR2 FQNNGV. With 8 bases removed from V and 4 bases from J, the gap between germline ends came to 17 bases. This CDR3 contains 14 residues. In nucleotides, the CDR3 is TGTGCCAGCTCCCCAGGGACATTCCCAGAGACCCAGTACTTC. Translating gives CASSPGTFPETQYF.

This clonotype was seen ten or more times. The chain couples TRBV11-2 to TRBJ1-6; D is unresolved. The V end lost 6 bases, the J end lost 10 bases, and 13 bases lay between the germline ends. Germline V gene data show CDR1 as SGHAT and CDR2 as FQNNGV. The CDR3 contains 13 residues. CDR3 coding DNA: TGTGCCAGCAGAACCAACACGGCGTCACCCCTCCACTTT. Protein sequence: CASRTNTASPLHF.

This chain joins TRBV11-2 and TRBJ2-5, with a weak D call TRBD2 (6 bases). Trimming took off 1 base at V and 4 bases at J, with 13 bases between the two ends. Germline values: CDR1 SGHAT, CDR2 FQNNGV. CDR3 size: 15 residues. CDR3: CASSLVRGDGETQYF. Written as DNA, the CDR3 is TGTGCCAGCAGCTTAGTGCGCGGGGACGGAGAGACCCAGTACTTC.

The chain couples TRBV3-1 to TRBJ2-7; 8 nucleotides align to TRBD2. This CDR3 comprises 16 residues. The V and J ends lost 0 bases and 3 bases, in that order; junction bases with no gene match: 7. Germline CDR1 LGHDT, CDR2 YNNKEL (reference sequence). CDR3 in amino acids: CASSQEIGSGSYEQYF. The CDR3 nucleotides are TGTGCCAGCAGCCAAGAAATCGGCAGCGGGAGCTACGAGCAGTACTTC.

The chain carries TRBV7-2 and TRBJ2-1; no clear D gene. The germline CDR1 and CDR2 sequences are SGHTA and FQGNSA. Trimming took 1 base from V and 4 from J, leaving 11 bases between them. This CDR3 contains 15 residues. In DNA, the CDR3 is TGTGCCAGCAGCTTAGGACCCCTCCCTTACAATGAGCAGTTCTTC. This encodes CASSLGPLPYNEQFF. The entire variable domain, with the rest obtained from reference TRBV7-2 and TRBJ2-1, is as follows: GAGVSQSPSNKVTEKGKDVELRCDPISGHTALYWYRQSLGQGLEFLIYFQGNSAPDKSGLPSDRFSAERTGGSVSTLTIQRTQQEDSAVYLCASSLGPLPYNEQFFGPGTRLTVL.

The chain uses TRBV12-3 or TRBV12-4 and TRBJ2-5, with 9 bases identical to TRBD1. The ends lost 6 bases at V and 4 bases at J; junction bases unmatched: 3. The CDR3 has 13 amino acids. CDR3 bases: TGTGCCAGCAGCGACAGGGGGACAGAGACCCAGTACTTC. It specifies CASSDRGTETQYF.

The V call is TRBV6-2 or TRBV6-3, the J call TRBJ2-3, with a tentative D call TRBD2 (6 bases). In germline, CDR1 is MNHEY, CDR2 SVGEGT. The CDR3 spans 14 residues. The V end was cut by 2 bases, the J end by 3 bases, with 9 bases between. This CDR3 reads CASSYGRITDTQYF. The CDR3 coding sequence is TGTGCCAGCAGTTACGGGAGGATAACAGATACGCAGTATTTT.

J is TRBJ2-5 and V is TRBV21-1. TRBV21-1 is listed as a pseudogene. The length of the CDR3 is 12 residues. CDR3 sequence: CASSKAGMGKYF. The CDR3 bases are TGTGCCAGCAGCAAAGCGGGGATGGGGAAGTACTTC.

Comment on this clonotype: One end of the junction does not line up with germline, which may come from a read error. The chain combines TRBV3-1 with TRBJ2-6, with TRBD1 identical over 8 bases. Germline V gene lookup returns CDR1 LGHDT and CDR2 YNNKEL (reference sequence). The CDR3 contains 17 residues. CDR3 coding DNA: TGTGCCATCAGCCCAGACAGGGGACCCTCTGGGGCCAACGTCCTGACTTTC. Its translation is CAISPDRGPSGANVLTF.

V is TRBV2 and J is TRBJ2-4; 10 nucleotides agree with TRBD1. Per germline, CDR1 SNHLY and CDR2 FYNNEI. The CDR3 covers 16 residues. V was clipped by 1 base and J by 8 bases; unmatched bases: 8. The CDR3 region has the DNA TGTGCCAGCAGTGAAGGGTCAGGGACAGGGGTATACATTCAGTACTTC. Protein: CASSEGSGTGVYIQYF.

The rearrangement links TRBV10-3 to TRBJ2-3; TRBD2 matches at 7 bases. This CDR3 region has 14 residues. J gave up 4 bases and V 4 bases, and 5 bases lay outside the gene matches. Germline values: CDR1 ENHRY, CDR2 SYGVKD. CDR3 region: CAISGPSGADTQYF. The CDR3 bases are TGTGCCATCAGTGGGCCTAGCGGTGCAGATACGCAGTATTTT.

This clonotype appeared a few times. The chain links TRBV12-3 or TRBV12-4 to TRBJ1-1, with no clear D. Trimming cost V 4 bases and J 10 bases, with 16 bases left between them. The CDR3 is 13 amino acids. CDR3 nucleotide sequence: TGTGCCAGCAGTTCCCTGCCCGGGCACGGAGCTTTCTTT. Amino acid sequence: CASSSLPGHGAFF.

This clonotype has just a few counts. V usage is TRBV6-4 and J usage is TRBJ2-3; a possible D gene is TRBD2 (5 bases). Trimming shortened V by 3 bases and J by 7 bases, and 17 bases separated the two germline ends. CDR1 and CDR2 from the germline V gene are MRHNA and SNTAGT. The CDR3 runs to 15 residues. In DNA, the CDR3 is TGTGCCAGCAGTGAGGAGAGGACTCGCTCGAATACGCAGTATTTT. Encoded protein: CASSEERTRSNTQYF.

The chain links TRBV5-1 to TRBJ2-1, with 10 positions matching TRBD2. This CDR3 has 15 residues. Germline lookup yields CDR1 SGHRS and CDR2 YFSETQ. Trimming at V came to 6 bases and at J to 8 bases, leaving 11 bases not matched to a gene. CDR3 in DNA: TGCGCCAGCACTCAAGGGACTAGCGACAAGGATGAGCAGTTCTTC. Its protein is CASTQGTSDKDEQFF.

This clonotype has just a few counts. The chain combines TRBV7-9 with TRBJ1-4; D uncertain. V was trimmed by 5 bases and J by 8 bases, leaving 12 bases between them. The CDR3 has 13 residues. Per the germline V gene, CDR1 is SEHNR and CDR2 is FQNEAQ (reference sequence). Here the CDR3 DNA reads TGTGCCAGCAGCCTAGGACTGGGCGAAAAACTGTTTTTT. Protein: CASSLGLGEKLFF. Filled out from reference TRBV7-9 and TRBJ1-4, the complete variable domain reads DTGVSQNPRHKITKRGQNVTFRCDPISEHNRLYWYRQTLGQGPEFLTYFQNEAQLEKSRLLSDRFSAERPKGSFSTLEIQRTEQGDSAMYLCASSLGLGEKLFFGSGTQLSVL.